This passage covers 2 T cell receptor beta chains from one sample sequenced in a study of blood T cell repertoires in COVID-19. Method: immunoSEQ multiplex PCR; TCRdb's copy keeps in-frame clones and lacks some. Here the sample spans approximately 300,000 clones, 85% to 90% being singletons. Sequenced input: PBMCs or T cells enriched from blood (not recorded which). These receptor sequences come from a man aged 30 to 45 who had recovered from COVID-19.

The rearrangement links TRBV5-1 to TRBJ2-6; no definite D call. The length of the CDR3 is 19 residues. Germline V gene sequence: CDR1 SGHRS, CDR2 YFSETQ. The V gene lost 1 base and the J gene lost 2 bases, with 19 bases spanning the gap. This chain's CDR3 is CASSLPLAVASAGANVLTF. The CDR3 DNA reads TGCGCCAGCAGCTTGCCGCTTGCAGTCGCTTCAGCTGGGGCCAACGTCCTGACTTTC.

The chain uses TRBV11-2 and TRBJ1-3; the D is unclear. The CDR3 spans 17 residues. Germline CDR1 reads SGHAT; CDR2 reads FQNNGV. V shed 4 bases and J shed 0 bases, with 16 bases lying between them. DNA of the CDR3: TGTGCCAGCAGCTCCCCGGCGGTTGCCAGCTCTGGAAACACCATATATTTT. As protein: CASSSPAVASSGNTIYF.